Sequencing of this T cell receptor (beta chain) was carried out in a study of prognosis after radiotherapy for stage I lung cancer. Study as a whole: Six to eight of the patients had squamous cell carcinoma tumors, while about 11 had adenocarcinoma tumors. Radiotherapy preceded distant metastases in four patients (median 7 months); more than 12 showed no significant progression.

This clonotype was counted many times. What it recognizes is unknown. CDR3 length equals 13 residues. Germline-derived CDR1 and CDR2 are ENHRY and SYGVKD. The V end was cut by 7 bases, the J end by 0 bases, with 10 bases between. Genomic DNA provided the template from which TCR beta CDR3 was amplified by two-round multiplex PCR. Gene-specific primers for each TRBV and TRBJ gene drove first-round PCR. MiXCR was run by TCRdb on the multiplex PCR reads, yielding one entry per CDR3 protein. The sample yields over 20,000 distinct CDR3 sequences, about 34% seen once. Study results and caveats: A determination of whether the expanded TCR clones were tumor-specific was not made. Stereotactic body radiation therapy was followed by a fall in unique TCR clone counts, with a median of about 10,000 versus 6,900.

V and J are TRBV10-3 and TRBJ2-7; weak D call: TRBD2 (5 bases). Sequenced material: PBMCs, taken before or after stereotactic body radiation therapy (not recorded which). The sequence was collected from a donor at least 50 years old with non-small cell lung cancer. CDR3 sequence: CAIKEAGSYEQYF. The DNA of the CDR3 is TGTGCCATCAAGGAGGCGGGCTCCTACGAGCAGTACTTC.